Here is one TCR beta chain with its context. Vbeta (60) and Jbeta (13) primers were used in the PCR. Data came from immunoSEQ multiplex PCR; TCRdb stores just in-frame clones and leaves some out. The table lists approximately 120,000 clones, more than 75% of them singletons. The CDR3 sequence is 15 residues long. V lost 5 bases and J lost 2; bases outside the gene matches: 5. Germline V gene sequence: CDR1 SGHTA, CDR2 FQGTGA. At collection, donors were nominally healthy, but unrecorded immune exposures were probable. This sample was included in a study of cytomegalovirus exposure and HLA in healthy donors.

Sequenced sample: PBMCs. The chain joins TRBV7-3 to TRBJ2-3, with TRBD1 identical over 9 bases. The receptor comes from a woman aged 55 to 70 in good health and CMV-seropositive. The CDR3 sequence: CASSRTGVPTDTQYF. CDR3 DNA: TGTGCCAGCAGCCGGACAGGGGTCCCCACAGATACGCAGTATTTT. Full variable domain (outside the CDR3, taken from reference TRBV7-3 and TRBJ2-3): GAGVSQTPSNKVTEKGKYVELRCDPISGHTALYWYRQSLGQGPEFLIYFQGTGAADDSGLPNDRFFAVRPEGSVSTLKIQRTERGDSAVYLCASSRTGVPTDTQYFGPGTRLTVL.